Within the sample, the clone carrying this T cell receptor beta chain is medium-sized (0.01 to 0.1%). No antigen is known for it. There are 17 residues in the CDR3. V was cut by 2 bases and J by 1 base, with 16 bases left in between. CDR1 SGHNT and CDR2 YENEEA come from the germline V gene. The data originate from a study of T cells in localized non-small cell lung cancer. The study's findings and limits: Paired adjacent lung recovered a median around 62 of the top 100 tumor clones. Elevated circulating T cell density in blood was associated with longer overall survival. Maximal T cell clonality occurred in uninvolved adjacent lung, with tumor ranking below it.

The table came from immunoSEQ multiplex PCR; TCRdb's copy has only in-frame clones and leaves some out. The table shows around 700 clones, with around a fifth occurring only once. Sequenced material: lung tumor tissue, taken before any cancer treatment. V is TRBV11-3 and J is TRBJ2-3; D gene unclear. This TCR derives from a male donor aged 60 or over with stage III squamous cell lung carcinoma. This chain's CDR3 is CASSLRNRALGTDTQYF. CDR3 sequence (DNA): TGTGCCAGCAGCTTACGTAATCGGGCCCTGGGCACAGATACGCAGTATTTT.